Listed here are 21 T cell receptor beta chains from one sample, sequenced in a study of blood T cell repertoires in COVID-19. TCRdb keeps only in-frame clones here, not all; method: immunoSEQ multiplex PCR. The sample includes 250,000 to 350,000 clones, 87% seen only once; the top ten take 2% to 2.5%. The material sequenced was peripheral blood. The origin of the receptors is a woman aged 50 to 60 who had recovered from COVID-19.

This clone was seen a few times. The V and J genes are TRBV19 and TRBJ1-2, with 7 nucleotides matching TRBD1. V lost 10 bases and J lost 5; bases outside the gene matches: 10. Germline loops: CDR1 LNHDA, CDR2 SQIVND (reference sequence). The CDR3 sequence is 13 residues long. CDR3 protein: CATPGNRGYGYTF. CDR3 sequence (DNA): TGTGCCACCCCCGGCAACAGGGGTTATGGCTACACCTTC.

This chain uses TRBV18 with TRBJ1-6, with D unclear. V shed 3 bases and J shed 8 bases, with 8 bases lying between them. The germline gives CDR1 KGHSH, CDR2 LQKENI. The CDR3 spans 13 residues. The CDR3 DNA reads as TGTGCCAGCTCACCCCGTCAGGATTCACCCCTCCACTTT. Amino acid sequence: CASSPRQDSPLHF.

CDR3 region: CASSIEDRGSSPEAFF. The CDR3 region has the DNA TGTGCCAGTAGTATTGAGGACAGGGGCTCCTCCCCTGAAGCTTTCTTT. J is TRBJ1-1 and V is TRBV19; TRBD1 matches 9 bases. J gave up 6 bases and V 3 bases, and 11 bases lay outside the gene matches. The CDR3 is made up of 16 amino acids. Per germline, CDR1 LNHDA and CDR2 SQIVND (reference sequence).

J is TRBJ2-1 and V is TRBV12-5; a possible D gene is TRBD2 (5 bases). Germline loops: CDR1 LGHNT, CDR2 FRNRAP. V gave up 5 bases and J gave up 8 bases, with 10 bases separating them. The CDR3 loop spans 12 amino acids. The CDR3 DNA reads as TGTGCTAGTGGTACGGGGTTCCATGAGCAGTTCTTC. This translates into CASGTGFHEQFF.

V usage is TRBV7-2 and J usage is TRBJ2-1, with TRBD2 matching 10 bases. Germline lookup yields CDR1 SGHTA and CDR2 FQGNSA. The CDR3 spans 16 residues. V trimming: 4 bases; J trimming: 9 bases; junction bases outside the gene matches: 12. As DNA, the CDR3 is TGTGCCAGCAGCTCTGTGATAGCGGGGGGTTACGGTGAGCAGTTCTTC. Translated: CASSSVIAGGYGEQFF.

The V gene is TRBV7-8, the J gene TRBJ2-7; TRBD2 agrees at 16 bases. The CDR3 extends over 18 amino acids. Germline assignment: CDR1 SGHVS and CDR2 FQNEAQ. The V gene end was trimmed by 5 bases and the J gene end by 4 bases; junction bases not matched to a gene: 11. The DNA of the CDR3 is TGTGCCAGCAGCACGGGACTAGCGGGAGGGCCCCTCGGGTACGAGCAGTACTTC. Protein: CASSTGLAGGPLGYEQYF.

CDR3 amino acids: CAISDSSRDGTSGKLFF. CDR3 DNA: TGTGCCATCAGTGATAGTAGCAGGGACGGGACATCGGGAAAACTGTTTTTT. The V call is TRBV10-3, the J call TRBJ1-4; the D gene is possibly TRBD1 (6 bases). The ends were cut back, 3 bases at V and 10 bases at J, with 24 bases in the middle. CDR3 length equals 17 residues. CDR1 is ENHRY, CDR2 SYGVKD, per germline.

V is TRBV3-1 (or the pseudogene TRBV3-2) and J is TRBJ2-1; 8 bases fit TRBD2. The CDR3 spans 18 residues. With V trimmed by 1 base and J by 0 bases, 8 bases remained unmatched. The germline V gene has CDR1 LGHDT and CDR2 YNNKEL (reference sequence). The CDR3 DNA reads TGTGCCAGCAGCCAAGTGGGCGGGGGGCAGAGCTCCTACAATGAGCAGTTCTTC. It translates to CASSQVGGGQSSYNEQFF.

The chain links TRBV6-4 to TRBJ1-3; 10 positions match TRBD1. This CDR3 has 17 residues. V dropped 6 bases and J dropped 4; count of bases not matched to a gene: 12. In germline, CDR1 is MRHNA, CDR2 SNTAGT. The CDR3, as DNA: TGTGCCAGCAGCTTTTGGACAGGGGGATCGTTAGGAAACACCATATATTTT. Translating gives CASSFWTGGSLGNTIYF.

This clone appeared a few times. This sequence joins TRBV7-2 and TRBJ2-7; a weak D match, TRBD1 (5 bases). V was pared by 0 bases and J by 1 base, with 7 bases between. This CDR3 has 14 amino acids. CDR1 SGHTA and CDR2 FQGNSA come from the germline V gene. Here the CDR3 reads CASSLAGVSYEQYF. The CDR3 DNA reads TGTGCCAGCAGCTTAGCAGGGGTTTCCTACGAGCAGTACTTC. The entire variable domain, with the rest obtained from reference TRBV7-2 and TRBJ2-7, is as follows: GAGVSQSPSNKVTEKGKDVELRCDPISGHTALYWYRQSLGQGLEFLIYFQGNSAPDKSGLPSDRFSAERTGGSVSTLTIQRTQQEDSAVYLCASSLAGVSYEQYFGPGTRLTVT.

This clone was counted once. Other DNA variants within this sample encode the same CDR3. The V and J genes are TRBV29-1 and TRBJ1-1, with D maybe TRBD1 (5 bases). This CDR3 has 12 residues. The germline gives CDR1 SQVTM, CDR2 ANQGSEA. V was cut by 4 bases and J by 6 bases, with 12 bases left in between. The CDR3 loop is CSVGGGWAEAFF. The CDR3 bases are TGCAGCGTTGGGGGGGGGTGGGCTGAAGCTTTCTTT.

The DNA for the CDR3 is TGTGCCTGGAGCCGCCGGGGGGCGAACTACGAGCAGTACTTC. This translates into CAWSRRGANYEQYF. V gene TRBV30 combines with J gene TRBJ2-7; D may be TRBD2 (7 bases). Germline CDR1 and CDR2: GTSNPN and SVGIG (reference sequence). The CDR3 length is 14 residues. Between the trimmed V and J ends, which lost 3 bases and 3 bases, there was a span of 15 bases.

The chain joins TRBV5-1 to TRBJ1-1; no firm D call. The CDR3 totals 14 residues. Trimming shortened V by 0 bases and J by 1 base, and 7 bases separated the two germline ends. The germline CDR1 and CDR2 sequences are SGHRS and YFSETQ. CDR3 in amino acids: CASSLGAGNTEAFF. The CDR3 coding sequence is TGCGCCAGCAGCTTGGGAGCAGGGAACACTGAAGCTTTCTTT.

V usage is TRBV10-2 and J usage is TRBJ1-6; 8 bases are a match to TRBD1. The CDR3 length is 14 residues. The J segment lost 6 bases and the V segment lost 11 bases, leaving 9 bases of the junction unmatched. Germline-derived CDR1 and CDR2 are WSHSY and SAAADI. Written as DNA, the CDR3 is TGCGCCGCGGGAGACAGGGGTTTTAATTCACCCCTCCACTTT. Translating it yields CAAGDRGFNSPLHF.

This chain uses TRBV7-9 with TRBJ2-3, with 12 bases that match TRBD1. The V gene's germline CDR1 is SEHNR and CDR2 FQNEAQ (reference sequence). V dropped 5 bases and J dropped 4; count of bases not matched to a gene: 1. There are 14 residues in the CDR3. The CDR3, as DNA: TGTGCCAGCAGCCGGGACAGGGGGCCAGATACGCAGTATTTT. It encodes CASSRDRGPDTQYF.

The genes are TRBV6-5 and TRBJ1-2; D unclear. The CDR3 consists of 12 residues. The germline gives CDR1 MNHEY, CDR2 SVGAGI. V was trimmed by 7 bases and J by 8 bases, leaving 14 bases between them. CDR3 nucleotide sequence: TGTGCCAGCACCCGGGGTATTGAGGGCTACACCTTC. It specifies CASTRGIEGYTF.

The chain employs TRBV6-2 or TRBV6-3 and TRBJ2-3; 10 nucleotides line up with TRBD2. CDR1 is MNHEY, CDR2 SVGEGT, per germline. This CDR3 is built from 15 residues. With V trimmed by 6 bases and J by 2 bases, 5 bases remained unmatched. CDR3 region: CASSAGTSATDTQYF. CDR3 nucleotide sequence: TGTGCCAGCAGCGCCGGGACTAGCGCCACAGATACGCAGTATTTT.

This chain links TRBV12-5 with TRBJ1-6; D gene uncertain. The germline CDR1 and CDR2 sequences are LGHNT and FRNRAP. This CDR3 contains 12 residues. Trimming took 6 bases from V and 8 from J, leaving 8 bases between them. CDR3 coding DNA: TGTGCTAGTGGGTCCGGGTATTCACCCCTCCACTTT. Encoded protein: CASGSGYSPLHF.

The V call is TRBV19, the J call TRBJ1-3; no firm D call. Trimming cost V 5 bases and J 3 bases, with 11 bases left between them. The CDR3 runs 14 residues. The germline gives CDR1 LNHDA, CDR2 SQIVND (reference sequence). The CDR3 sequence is CASSPTAVGNTIYF. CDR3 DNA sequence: TGTGCCAGTAGTCCCACAGCTGTTGGAAACACCATATATTTT.

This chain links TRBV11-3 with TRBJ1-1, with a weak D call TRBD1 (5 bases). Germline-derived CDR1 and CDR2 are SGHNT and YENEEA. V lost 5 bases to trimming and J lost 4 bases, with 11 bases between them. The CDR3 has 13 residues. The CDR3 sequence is CASSTSTGTEAFF. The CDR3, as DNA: TGTGCCAGCAGCACAAGTACAGGCACTGAAGCTTTCTTT.

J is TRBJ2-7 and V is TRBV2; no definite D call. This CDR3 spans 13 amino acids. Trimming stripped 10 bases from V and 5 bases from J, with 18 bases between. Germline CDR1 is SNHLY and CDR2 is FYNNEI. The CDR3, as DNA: TGTGCCACCGCCTTTCTAGGAATCAACGAGCAGTACTTC. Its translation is CATAFLGINEQYF.